The 8 T cell receptor beta chains reported below all come from one sample, sequenced in a study of T cell responses to AZD1222 COVID-19 vaccine. Sequencing used immunoSEQ multiplex PCR; TCRdb keeps in-frame clones, though not all of them. This table holds some 130,000 clones, approximately 90% found once. This material consisted of peripheral blood, taken 28 days after the second AZD1222 dose. The receptors were gathered from an adult who received the AZD1222 COVID-19 vaccine.

This sequence joins TRBV13 and TRBJ1-5; TRBD1 aligns across 7 bases. In germline, CDR1 is PRHDT, CDR2 FYEKMQ (reference sequence). CDR3 length: 17 residues. V dropped 2 bases and J dropped 0; count of bases not matched to a gene: 7. CDR3 in amino acids: CASSLKQGDLSNQPQHF. The DNA of the CDR3 is TGTGCCAGCAGCTTAAAGCAGGGGGATCTTAGCAATCAGCCCCAGCATTTT.

J is TRBJ1-5 and V is TRBV2, with TRBD1 matching over 9 bases. Germline V gene sequence: CDR1 SNHLY, CDR2 FYNNEI. Trimming at V came to 7 bases and at J to 10 bases, leaving 5 bases not matched to a gene. This CDR3 contains 12 residues. In DNA form, the CDR3 reads TGTGCCAGCAACAGGGGGCCGGGCCCCCAGCATTTT. Translation gives CASNRGPGPQHF.

The chain links TRBV18 to TRBJ1-4; D is perhaps TRBD1 (5 bases). The V end was cut by 2 bases, the J end by 7 bases, with 14 bases between. The CDR3 totals 15 residues. Germline CDR1 KGHSH, CDR2 LQKENI. CDR3 sequence (DNA): TGTGCCAGCTCACCAGAGTGGGGGGTGACTGAAAAACTGTTTTTT. Protein sequence: CASSPEWGVTEKLFF.

The V call is TRBV28, the J call TRBJ1-5; D unresolved. The V gene's germline CDR1 is MDHEN and CDR2 SYDVKM. Trimming cost V 6 bases and J 0 bases, with 12 bases left between them. This CDR3 spans 15 amino acids. This chain's CDR3 is CASRWTEVSNQPQHF. CDR3 coding DNA: TGTGCCAGCAGGTGGACGGAAGTTAGCAATCAGCCCCAGCATTTT.

The chain links TRBV2 to TRBJ1-6, with a possible D match to TRBD1 (6 bases). Germline assignment: CDR1 SNHLY and CDR2 FYNNEI. CDR3 length: 17 amino acids. V shed 7 bases and J shed 5 bases, with 21 bases lying between them. CDR3 DNA: TGTGCCAGCAAGGGGACATACCCCCGGGAGGATAATTCACCCCTCCACTTT. Its translation is CASKGTYPREDNSPLHF.

The V call is TRBV27, the J call TRBJ2-7, with D perhaps matching TRBD1 or TRBD2 (6 bases each). There are 13 residues in the CDR3. The germline V and J ends were trimmed by 7 bases and 7 bases, with 17 bases remaining between them. Germline V gives CDR1 MNHEY, CDR2 SMNVEV (reference sequence). CDR3 nucleotide sequence: TGTGCCAGCAACTTACGGGGGCCAGGGGAGCAGTACTTC. Translation: CASNLRGPGEQYF.

The chain employs TRBV10-3 and TRBJ2-1, with D perhaps TRBD1 or TRBD2 (6 bases each). Trimming left V 11 bases short and J 2 bases short, with 19 bases between. The CDR3 covers 15 residues. Germline lookup yields CDR1 ENHRY and CDR2 SYGVKD. This CDR3 is CASFSSGAAYNEQFF. The CDR3 DNA sequence: TGTGCCTCCTTTAGCTCGGGGGCGGCCTACAATGAGCAGTTCTTC.

The chain carries TRBV10-3 and TRBJ1-5; D unresolved. V was trimmed by 6 bases and J by 3 bases, leaving 6 bases between them. The CDR3 spans 12 residues. Germline V lookup: CDR1 ENHRY, CDR2 SYGVKD. The CDR3 DNA reads as TGTGCCATCAGGGACCTCAATCAGCCCCAGCATTTT. Translation: CAIRDLNQPQHF.